This T cell receptor (beta chain) comes out of a study of CXCR3-negative and CXCR3-positive naive CD8 T cells. The CDR3 runs 15 residues. Germline values: CDR1 SQVTM, CDR2 ANQGSEA. Libraries of TRB cDNA were made by 5' RACE and carried UMIs. TCRdb re-called the 5' RACE reads and catalogs CDR3 proteins one per entry, DNA excluded. The record lists around 41,000 distinct CDR3 sequences, of which the ten most abundant hold over 8.5%. The J gene is TRBJ2-2, the V gene TRBV29-1; absent DNA, TCRdb's TRBD1 call cannot be checked. The material sequenced was memory CD8+ T cells from blood. The sequence was obtained from a human donor in good health. Some clones in this sample may be carry-over from other donors' samples. This CDR3 reads CSVEPTGGSVGELFF.